This T cell receptor beta chain was sequenced for a study of blood T cell repertoires in COVID-19. Looking at the study overall: The origin of the acute and convalescent COVID-19 samples was the United States, Italy and Spain. From T cells, B-cell-depleted T cells, or PBMCs came the material, which was cDNA or gDNA.

As processed by the authors: How many nucleated cells were present was estimated from reference gene primer amplification. Assay used: immunoSEQ multiplex PCR; TCRdb lists only in-frame clones, some missing. For V, J and clone size, that table is used; D and trimming come from the DNA. The sample holds approximately 140,000 clones, around four fifths seen once. This clone was picked up one time. This CDR3 contains 17 residues. Looked up from germline, CDR1 is LGHDT and CDR2 is YNNKEL (reference sequence). Trimming cost V 4 bases and J 8 bases, with 24 bases left between them. The source material was peripheral blood. The rearrangement joins TRBV3-1 (or the pseudogene TRBV3-2) to TRBJ2-1; the D gene is possibly TRBD2 (5 bases). This TCR was recovered from a man between 70 and 80 years old with acute or convalescent COVID-19. In DNA form, the CDR3 reads TGTGCCAGCAGCCTCACAAGGACGGGAAGGCAGGTTGATGAGCAGTTCTTC. Translating gives CASSLTRTGRQVDEQFF.